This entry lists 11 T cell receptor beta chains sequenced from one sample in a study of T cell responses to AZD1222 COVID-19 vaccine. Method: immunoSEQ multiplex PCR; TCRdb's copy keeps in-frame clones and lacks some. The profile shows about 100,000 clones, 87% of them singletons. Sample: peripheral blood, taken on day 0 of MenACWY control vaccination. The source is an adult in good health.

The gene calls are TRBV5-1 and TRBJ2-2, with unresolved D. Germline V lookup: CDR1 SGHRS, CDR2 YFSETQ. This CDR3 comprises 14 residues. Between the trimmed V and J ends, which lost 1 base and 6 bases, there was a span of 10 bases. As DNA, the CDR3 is TGCGCCAGCAGCTTGTTCCCTCCCCCCGGGGAGCTGTTTTTT. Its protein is CASSLFPPPGELFF.

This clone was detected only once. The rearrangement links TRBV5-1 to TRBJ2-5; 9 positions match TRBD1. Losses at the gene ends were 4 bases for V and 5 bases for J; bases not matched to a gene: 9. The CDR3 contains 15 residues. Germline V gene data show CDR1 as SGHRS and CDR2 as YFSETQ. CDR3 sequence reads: CASSLGDRVRETQYF. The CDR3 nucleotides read TGCGCCAGCAGCCTAGGGGACAGGGTCAGGGAGACCCAGTACTTC.

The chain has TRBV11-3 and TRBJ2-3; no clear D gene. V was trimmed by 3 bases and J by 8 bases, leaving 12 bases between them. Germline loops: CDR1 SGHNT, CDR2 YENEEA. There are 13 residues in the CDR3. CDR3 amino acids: CASSFSMTSTQYF. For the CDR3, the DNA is TGTGCCAGCAGCTTCAGCATGACAAGTACGCAGTATTTT.

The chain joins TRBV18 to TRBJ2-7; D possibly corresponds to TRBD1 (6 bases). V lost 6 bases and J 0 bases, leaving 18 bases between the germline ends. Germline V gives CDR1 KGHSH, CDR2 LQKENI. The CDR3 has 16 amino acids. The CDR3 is CASSSIGTSSSYEQYF. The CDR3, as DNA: TGTGCCAGCTCGTCCATCGGGACATCGAGCTCCTACGAGCAGTACTTC.

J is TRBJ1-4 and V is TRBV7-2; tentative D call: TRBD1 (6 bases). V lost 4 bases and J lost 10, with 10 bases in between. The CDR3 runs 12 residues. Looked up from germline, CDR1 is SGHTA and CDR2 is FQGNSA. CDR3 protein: CASSSEGGKLFF. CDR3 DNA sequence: TGTGCCAGCAGCTCCGAGGGGGGAAAACTGTTTTTT. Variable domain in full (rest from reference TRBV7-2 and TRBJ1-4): GAGVSQSPSNKVTEKGKDVELRCDPISGHTALYWYRQSLGQGLEFLIYFQGNSAPDKSGLPSDRFSAERTGGSVSTLTIQRTQQEDSAVYLCASSSEGGKLFFGSGTQLSVL.

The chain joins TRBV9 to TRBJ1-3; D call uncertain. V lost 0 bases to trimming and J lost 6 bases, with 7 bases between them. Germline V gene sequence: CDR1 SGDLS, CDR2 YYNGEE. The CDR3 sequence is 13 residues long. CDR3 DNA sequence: TGTGCCAGCAGCGTAGGTGGAGAAAACACCATATATTTT. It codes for CASSVGGENTIYF. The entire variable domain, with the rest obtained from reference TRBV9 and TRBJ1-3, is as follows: DSGVTQTPKHLITATGQRVTLRCSPRSGDLSVYWYQQSLDQGLQFLIQYYNGEERAKGNILERFSAQQFPDLHSELNLSSLELGDSALYFCASSVGGENTIYFGEGSWLTVV.

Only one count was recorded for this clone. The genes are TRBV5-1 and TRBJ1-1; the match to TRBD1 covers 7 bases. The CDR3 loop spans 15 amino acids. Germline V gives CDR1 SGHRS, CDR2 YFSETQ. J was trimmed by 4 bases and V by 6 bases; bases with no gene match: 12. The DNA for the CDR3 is TGCGCCAGCACCCTTGGAGGGGGCGGTGGCACTGAAGCTTTCTTT. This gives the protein CASTLGGGGGTEAFF.

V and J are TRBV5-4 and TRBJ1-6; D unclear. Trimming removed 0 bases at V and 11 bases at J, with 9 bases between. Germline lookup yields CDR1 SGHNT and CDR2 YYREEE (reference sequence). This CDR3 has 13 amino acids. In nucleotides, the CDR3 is TGTGCCAGCAGCTTGGATGGGGATCCACCCCTCCACTTT. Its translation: CASSLDGDPPLHF.

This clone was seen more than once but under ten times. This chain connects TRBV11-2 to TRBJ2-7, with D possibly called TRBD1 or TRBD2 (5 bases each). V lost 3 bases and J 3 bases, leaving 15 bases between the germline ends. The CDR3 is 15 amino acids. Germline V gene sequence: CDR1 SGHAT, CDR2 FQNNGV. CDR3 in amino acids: CASSFTRDPFYEQYF. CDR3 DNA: TGTGCCAGCAGCTTCACCCGGGACCCCTTCTACGAGCAGTACTTC.

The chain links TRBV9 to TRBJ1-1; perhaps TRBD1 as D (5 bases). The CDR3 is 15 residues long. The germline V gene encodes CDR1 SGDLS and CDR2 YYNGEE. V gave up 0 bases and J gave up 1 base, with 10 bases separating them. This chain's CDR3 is CASSVEAGGNTEAFF. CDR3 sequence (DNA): TGTGCCAGCAGCGTAGAGGCGGGGGGGAACACTGAAGCTTTCTTT.

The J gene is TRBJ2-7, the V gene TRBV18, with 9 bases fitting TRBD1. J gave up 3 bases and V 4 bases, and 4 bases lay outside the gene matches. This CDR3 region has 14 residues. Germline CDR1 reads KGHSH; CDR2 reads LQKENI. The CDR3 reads CASSREGQGYEQYF. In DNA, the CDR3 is TGTGCCAGCTCACGAGAGGGACAGGGCTACGAGCAGTACTTC.